This T cell receptor (beta chain) was found in a study of blood T cell repertoires in COVID-19. About the research overall: Sites across the United States, Italy and Spain contributed samples from acute and convalescent COVID-19. Sources were T cells, B-cell-depleted T cells, or PBMCs; the material itself was cDNA or gDNA.

This CDR3 has 14 amino acids. V gave up 2 bases and J gave up 10 bases; unmatched junction bases: 8. Germline loops: CDR1 MDHEN, CDR2 SYDVKM. In the original workflow: Nucleated cell counts were estimated from reference gene primer amplification. Some clones are missing from TCRdb's copy, which holds only in-frame ones; the method was immunoSEQ multiplex PCR. The D gene and trimming were derived from the DNA, and the V and J assignments and clone size from that table. The table has under 65,000 clones, approximately 90% seen once. This clone has only one observation. The V call is TRBV28, the J call TRBJ1-2; 9 nucleotides align to TRBD1. The specimen sequenced was peripheral blood. This clonotype originated in a man aged 55 to 69 with acute or convalescent COVID-19. The CDR3 region is CASSLRQGVIVYTF. In DNA, the CDR3 is TGTGCCAGCAGTTTAAGACAGGGGGTAATCGTCTACACCTTC.